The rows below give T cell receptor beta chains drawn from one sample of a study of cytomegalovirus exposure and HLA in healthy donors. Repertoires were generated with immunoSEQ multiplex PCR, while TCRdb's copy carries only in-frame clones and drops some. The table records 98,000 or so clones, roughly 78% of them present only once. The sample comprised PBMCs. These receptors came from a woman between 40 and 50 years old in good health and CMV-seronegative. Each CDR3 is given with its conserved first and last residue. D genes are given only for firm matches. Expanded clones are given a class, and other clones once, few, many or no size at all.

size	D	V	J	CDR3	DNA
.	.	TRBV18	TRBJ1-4	CASSPPMAEKLFF	TGTGCCAGCTCACCCCCCATGGCCGAAAAACTGTTTTTT
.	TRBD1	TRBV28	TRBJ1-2	CASGLNRGRTYGYTF	TGTGCCAGCGGGCTTAACAGGGGGCGGACCTATGGCTACACCTTC
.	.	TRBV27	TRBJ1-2	CASSLRQTGPNYGYTF	TGTGCCAGCAGTTTACGTCAGACAGGCCCTAACTATGGCTACACCTTC
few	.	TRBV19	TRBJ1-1	CASSTPYTEAFF	TGTGCCAGTAGTACCCCATACACTGAAGCTTTCTTT
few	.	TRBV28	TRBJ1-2	CASSLSTFGGNYGYTF	TGTGCCAGCAGTTTAAGTACCTTCGGGGGTAACTATGGCTACACCTTC
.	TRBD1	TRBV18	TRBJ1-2	CASSPDRGDGYTF	TGTGCCAGCTCACCGGACAGGGGAGATGGCTACACCTTC
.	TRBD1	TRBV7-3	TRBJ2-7	CASSKDRSYEQYF	TGTGCCAGCAGCAAGGACAGGTCCTACGAGCAGTACTTC
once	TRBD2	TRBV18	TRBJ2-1	CASSRRGLAGTSSYNEQFF	TGTGCCAGCTCACGGAGGGGACTAGCGGGAACGAGCTCCTACAATGAGCAGTTCTTC
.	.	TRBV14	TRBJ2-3	CASSQYTDTQYF	TGTGCCAGCAGCCAATATACAGATACGCAGTATTTT
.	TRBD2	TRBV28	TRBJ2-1	CASSGRAGGPEQAHNEQFF	TGTGCCAGCAGTGGGCGAGCGGGAGGGCCGGAGCAAGCACACAATGAGCAGTTCTTC
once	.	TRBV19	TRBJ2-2	CASSIGLTGELFF	TGTGCCAGTAGTATAGGACTGACCGGGGAGCTGTTTTTT
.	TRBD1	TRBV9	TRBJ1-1	CASSVAVDRLAHEAFF	TGTGCCAGCAGCGTAGCCGTGGACAGGTTAGCGCATGAAGCTTTCTTT
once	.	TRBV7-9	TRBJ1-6	CASSLAWEGSPLHF	TGTGCCAGCAGCTTAGCGTGGGAGGGTTCACCCCTCCACTTT
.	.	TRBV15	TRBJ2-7	CATSRYREAHEQYF	TGTGCCACCAGCAGATACCGCGAGGCCCACGAGCAGTACTTC
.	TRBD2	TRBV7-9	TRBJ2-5	CASSPASGSETQYF	TGTGCCAGCAGCCCCGCTAGCGGGAGCGAGACCCAGTACTTC
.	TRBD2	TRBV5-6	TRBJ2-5	CASRALAGGTETQYF	TGTGCCAGCAGGGCCCTAGCGGGAGGAACAGAGACCCAGTACTTC
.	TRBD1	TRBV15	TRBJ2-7	CATSSPTGTGHSWSYEQYF	TGTGCCACCAGCAGCCCGACCGGGACAGGGCATAGTTGGTCATACGAGCAGTACTTC